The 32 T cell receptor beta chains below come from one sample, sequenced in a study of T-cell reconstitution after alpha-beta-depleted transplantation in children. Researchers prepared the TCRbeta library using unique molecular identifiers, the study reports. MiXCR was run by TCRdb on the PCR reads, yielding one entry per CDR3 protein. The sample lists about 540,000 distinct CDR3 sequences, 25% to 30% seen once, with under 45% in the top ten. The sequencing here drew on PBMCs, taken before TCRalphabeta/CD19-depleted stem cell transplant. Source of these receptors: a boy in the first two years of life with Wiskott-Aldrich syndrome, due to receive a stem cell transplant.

CDR3 sequence: CASSQDGEQFF. In nucleotides, the CDR3 is TGCGCCAGCAGCCAAGACGGTGAGCAGTTCTTC. The rearrangement uses TRBV4-1 and TRBJ2-1; unclear D gene. V was cut by 0 bases and J by 9 bases, with 3 bases left in between. The CDR3 is 11 amino acids. Germline V gene data show CDR1 as MGHRA and CDR2 as YSYEKL.

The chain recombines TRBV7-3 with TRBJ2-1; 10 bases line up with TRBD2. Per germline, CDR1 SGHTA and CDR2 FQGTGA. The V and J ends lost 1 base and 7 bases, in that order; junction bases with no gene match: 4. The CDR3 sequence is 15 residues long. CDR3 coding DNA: TGTGCCAGCAGCTTAAGCCTAGCGGGAGCGAATGAGCAGTTCTTC. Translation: CASSLSLAGANEQFF.

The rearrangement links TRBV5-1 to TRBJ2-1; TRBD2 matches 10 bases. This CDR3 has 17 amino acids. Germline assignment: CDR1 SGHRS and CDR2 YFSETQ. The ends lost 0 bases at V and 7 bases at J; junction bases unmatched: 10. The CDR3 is CASSLDLAGASGNEQFF. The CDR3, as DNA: TGCGCCAGCAGCTTGGACCTAGCGGGAGCTTCGGGGAATGAGCAGTTCTTC.

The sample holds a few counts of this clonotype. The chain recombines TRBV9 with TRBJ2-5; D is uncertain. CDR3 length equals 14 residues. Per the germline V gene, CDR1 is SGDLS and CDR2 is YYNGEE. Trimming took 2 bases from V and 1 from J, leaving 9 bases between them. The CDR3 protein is CASSVEWFQETQYF. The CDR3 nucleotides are TGTGCCAGCAGCGTGGAATGGTTCCAAGAGACCCAGTACTTC.

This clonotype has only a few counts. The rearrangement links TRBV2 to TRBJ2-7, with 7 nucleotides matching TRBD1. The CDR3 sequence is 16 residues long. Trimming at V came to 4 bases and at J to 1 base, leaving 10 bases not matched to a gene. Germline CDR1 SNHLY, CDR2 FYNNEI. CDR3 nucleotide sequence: TGTGCCAGCAGTGCTGGGACAGATTCCAAGTCCTACGAGCAGTACTTC. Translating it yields CASSAGTDSKSYEQYF.

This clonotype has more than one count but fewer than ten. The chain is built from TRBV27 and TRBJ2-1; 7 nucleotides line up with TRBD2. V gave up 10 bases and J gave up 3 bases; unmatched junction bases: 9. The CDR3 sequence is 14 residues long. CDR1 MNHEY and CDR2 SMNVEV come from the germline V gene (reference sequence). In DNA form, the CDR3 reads TGTGCCACCAGGGAGGGAGGTCACTACAATGAGCAGTTCTTC. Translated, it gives CATREGGHYNEQFF.

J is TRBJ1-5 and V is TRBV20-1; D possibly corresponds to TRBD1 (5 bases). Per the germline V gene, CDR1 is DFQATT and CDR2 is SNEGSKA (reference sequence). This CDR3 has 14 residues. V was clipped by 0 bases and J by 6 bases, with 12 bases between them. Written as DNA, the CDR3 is TGCAGTGCTAGAGAGTCCAGGGAAGGTCAGCCCCAGCATTTT. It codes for CSARESREGQPQHF.

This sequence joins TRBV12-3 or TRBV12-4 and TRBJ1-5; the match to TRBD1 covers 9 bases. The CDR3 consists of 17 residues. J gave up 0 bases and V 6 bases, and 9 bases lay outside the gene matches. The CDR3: CASSPTGTGISNQPQHF. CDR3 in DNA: TGTGCCAGCAGCCCTACCGGGACAGGGATTAGCAATCAGCCCCAGCATTTT.

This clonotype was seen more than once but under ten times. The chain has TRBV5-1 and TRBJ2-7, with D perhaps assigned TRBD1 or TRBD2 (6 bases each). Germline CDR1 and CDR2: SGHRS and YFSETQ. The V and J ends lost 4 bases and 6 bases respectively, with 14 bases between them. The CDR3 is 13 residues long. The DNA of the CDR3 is TGCGCCAGCAGCCCGCAACAGGGAGGCGAGCAGTACTTC. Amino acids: CASSPQQGGEQYF.

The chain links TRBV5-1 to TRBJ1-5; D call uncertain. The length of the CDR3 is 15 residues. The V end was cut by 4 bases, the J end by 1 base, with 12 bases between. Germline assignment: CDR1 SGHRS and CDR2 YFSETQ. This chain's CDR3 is CASSPDGVSNQPQHF. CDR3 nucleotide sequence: TGCGCCAGCAGCCCGGATGGGGTCAGCAATCAGCCCCAGCATTTT.

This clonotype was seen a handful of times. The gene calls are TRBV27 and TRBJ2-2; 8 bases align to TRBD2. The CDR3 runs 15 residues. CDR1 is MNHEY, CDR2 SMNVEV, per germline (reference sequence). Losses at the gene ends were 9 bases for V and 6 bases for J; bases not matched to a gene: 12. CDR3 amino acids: CARNPGLVSPGELFF. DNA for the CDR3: TGTGCCAGGAACCCGGGACTAGTGAGCCCCGGGGAGCTGTTTTTT.

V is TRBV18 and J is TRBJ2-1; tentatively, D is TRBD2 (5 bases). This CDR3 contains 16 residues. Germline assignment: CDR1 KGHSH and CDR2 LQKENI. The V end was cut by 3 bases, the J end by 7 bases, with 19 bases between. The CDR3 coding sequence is TGTGCCAGCTCACCGGGCGGGCAGCCCACAATTAATGAGCAGTTCTTC. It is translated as CASSPGGQPTINEQFF.

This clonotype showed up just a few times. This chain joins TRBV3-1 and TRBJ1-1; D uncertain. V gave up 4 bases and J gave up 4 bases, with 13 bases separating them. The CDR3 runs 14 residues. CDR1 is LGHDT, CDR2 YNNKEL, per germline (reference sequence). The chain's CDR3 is CASSLIGERTEAFF. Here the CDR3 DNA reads TGTGCCAGCAGCCTTATCGGGGAGCGCACTGAAGCTTTCTTT.

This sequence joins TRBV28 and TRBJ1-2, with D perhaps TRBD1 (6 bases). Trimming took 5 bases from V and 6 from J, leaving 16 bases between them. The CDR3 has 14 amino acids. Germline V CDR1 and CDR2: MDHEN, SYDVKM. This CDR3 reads CASSPPRGGHGYTF. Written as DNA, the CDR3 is TGTGCCAGCAGTCCCCCAAGGGGGGGCCATGGCTACACCTTC.

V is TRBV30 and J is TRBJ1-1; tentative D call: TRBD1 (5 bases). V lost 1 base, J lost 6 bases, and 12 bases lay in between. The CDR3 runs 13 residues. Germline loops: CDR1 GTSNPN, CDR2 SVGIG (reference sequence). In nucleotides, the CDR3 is TGTGCCTGGAGTGCCTCAGGGAAGGCTGAAGCTTTCTTT. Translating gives CAWSASGKAEAFF.

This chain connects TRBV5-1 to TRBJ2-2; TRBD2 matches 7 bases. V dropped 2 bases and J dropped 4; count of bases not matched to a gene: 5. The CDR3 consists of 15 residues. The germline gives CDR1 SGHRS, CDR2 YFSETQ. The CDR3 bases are TGCGCCAGCAGCTTCCGACTAGCTCTCACCGGGGAGCTGTTTTTT. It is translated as CASSFRLALTGELFF.

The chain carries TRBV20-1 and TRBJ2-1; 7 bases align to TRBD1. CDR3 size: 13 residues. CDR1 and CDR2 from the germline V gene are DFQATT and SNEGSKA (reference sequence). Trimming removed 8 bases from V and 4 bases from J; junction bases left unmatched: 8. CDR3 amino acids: CSFTGAFYNEQFF. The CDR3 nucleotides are TGCAGTTTCACAGGGGCGTTTTACAATGAGCAGTTCTTC.

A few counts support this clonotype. Here the CDR3 reads CASSVMAGPETQYF. The CDR3 coding sequence is TGTGCCAGCAGCGTAATGGCGGGTCCAGAGACCCAGTACTTC. This chain joins TRBV9 and TRBJ2-5, with D possibly matching TRBD2 (5 bases). The CDR3 sequence is 14 residues long. Germline CDR1 and CDR2: SGDLS and YYNGEE. V lost 1 base to trimming and J lost 4 bases, with 11 bases between them.

The CDR3 DNA is TGTGCCAGCAGTTTTATGGTTACTACTAGCTACAATGAGCAGTTCTTC. It is translated as CASSFMVTTSYNEQFF. This rearrangement joins TRBV27 to TRBJ2-1; perhaps TRBD2 as D (5 bases). V was pared by 3 bases and J by 3 bases, with 15 bases between. CDR1 and CDR2 from the germline V gene are MNHEY and SMNVEV (reference sequence). The CDR3 runs to 16 residues.

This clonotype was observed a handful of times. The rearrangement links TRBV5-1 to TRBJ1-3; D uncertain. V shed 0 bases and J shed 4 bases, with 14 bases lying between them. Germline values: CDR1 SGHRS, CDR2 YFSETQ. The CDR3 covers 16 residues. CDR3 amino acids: CASSLEGYGKGNTIYF. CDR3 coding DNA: TGCGCCAGCAGCTTGGAAGGTTATGGAAAGGGAAACACCATATATTTT.

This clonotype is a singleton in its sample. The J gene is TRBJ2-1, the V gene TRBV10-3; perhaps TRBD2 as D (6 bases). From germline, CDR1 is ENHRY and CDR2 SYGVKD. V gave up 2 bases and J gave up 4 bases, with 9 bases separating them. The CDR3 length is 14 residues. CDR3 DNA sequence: TGTGCCATCAGTGAGGGGACTGCGTACAATGAGCAGTTCTTC. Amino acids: CAISEGTAYNEQFF.

The chain's CDR3 is CSARQGTGPQHF. CDR3 nucleotide sequence: TGCAGTGCAAGACAGGGGACCGGGCCCCAGCATTTT. The chain is built from TRBV20-1 and TRBJ1-5; 8 bases line up with TRBD1. CDR1 is DFQATT and CDR2 is SNEGSKA in the germline V gene (reference sequence). The CDR3 consists of 12 residues. V was pared by 6 bases and J by 9 bases, with 7 bases of the junction left unmatched.

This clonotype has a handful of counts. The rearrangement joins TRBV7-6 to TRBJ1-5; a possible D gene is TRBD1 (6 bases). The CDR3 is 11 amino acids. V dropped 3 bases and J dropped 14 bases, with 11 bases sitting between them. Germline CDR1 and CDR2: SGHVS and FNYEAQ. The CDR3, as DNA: TGTGCCAGCAGCTTGGGTACAGGGAAGCATTTT. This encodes CASSLGTGKHF.

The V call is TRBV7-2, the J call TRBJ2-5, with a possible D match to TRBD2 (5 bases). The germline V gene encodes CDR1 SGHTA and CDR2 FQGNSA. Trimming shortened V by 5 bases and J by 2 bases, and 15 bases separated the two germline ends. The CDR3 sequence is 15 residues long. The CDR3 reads CASSLIAEAQETQYF. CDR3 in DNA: TGTGCCAGCAGCCTCATCGCGGAGGCACAAGAGACCCAGTACTTC.

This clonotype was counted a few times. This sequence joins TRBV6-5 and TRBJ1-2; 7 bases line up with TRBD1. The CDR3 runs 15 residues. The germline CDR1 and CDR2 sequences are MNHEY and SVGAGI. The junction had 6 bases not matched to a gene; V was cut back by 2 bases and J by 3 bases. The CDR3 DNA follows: TGTGCCAGCAGTTACGAGGGACAGAGTTACTATGGCTACACCTTC. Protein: CASSYEGQSYYGYTF.

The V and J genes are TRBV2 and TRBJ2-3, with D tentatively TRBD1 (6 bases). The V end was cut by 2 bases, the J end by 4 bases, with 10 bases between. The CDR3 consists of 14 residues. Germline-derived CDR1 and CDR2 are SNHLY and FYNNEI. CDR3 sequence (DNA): TGTGCCAGCAGTGAAAACAGGGCATCAGATACGCAGTATTTT. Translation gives CASSENRASDTQYF.

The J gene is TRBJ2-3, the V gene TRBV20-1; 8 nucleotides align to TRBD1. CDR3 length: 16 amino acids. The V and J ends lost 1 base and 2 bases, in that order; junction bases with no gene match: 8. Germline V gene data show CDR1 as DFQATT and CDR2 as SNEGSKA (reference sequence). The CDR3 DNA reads TGCAGTGCTAGAGTTGGCAGGGGGCTTCCCACAGATACGCAGTATTTT. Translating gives CSARVGRGLPTDTQYF.

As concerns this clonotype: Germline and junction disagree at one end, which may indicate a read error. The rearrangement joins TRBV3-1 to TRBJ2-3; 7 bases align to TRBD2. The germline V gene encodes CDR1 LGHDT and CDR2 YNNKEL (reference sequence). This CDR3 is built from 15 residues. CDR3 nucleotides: TGTGCCAGCAGCCAAGCAGGCGGGAGCAAAGATACGCAGTATTTT. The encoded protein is CASSQAGGSKDTQYF.

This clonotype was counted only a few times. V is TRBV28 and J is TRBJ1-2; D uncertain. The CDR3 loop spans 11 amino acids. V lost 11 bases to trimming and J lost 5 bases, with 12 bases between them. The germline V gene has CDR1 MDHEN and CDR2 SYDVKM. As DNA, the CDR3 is TGTGCCTCGATGACAAGATATGGCTACACCTTC. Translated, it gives CASMTRYGYTF.

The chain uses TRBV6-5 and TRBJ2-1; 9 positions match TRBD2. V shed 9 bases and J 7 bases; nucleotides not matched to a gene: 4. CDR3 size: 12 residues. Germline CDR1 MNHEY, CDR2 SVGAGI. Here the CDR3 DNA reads TGTGCCAGTAGCGGGAGAACGAATGAGCAGTTCTTC. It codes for CASSGRTNEQFF.

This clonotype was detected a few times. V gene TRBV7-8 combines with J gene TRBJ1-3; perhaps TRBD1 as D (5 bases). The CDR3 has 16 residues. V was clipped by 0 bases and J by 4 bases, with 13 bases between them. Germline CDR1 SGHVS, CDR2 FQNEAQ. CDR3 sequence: CASSLAVRAKGNTIYF. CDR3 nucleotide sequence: TGTGCCAGCAGCTTAGCAGTCAGGGCGAAGGGAAACACCATATATTTT.

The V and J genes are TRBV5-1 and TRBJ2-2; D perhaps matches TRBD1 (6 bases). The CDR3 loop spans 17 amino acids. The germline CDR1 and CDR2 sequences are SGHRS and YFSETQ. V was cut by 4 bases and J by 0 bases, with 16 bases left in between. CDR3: CASSPAPGTSNTGELFF. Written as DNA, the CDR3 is TGCGCCAGCAGCCCAGCGCCCGGGACATCGAACACCGGGGAGCTGTTTTTT.